The count of the clone carrying this TCR beta chain is one. Isolated RNA was reverse transcribed into cDNA used as the sequencing template. The data were produced by immunoSEQ multiplex PCR, yet TCRdb's version contains in-frame clones alone and is incomplete. The sample holds fewer than 150,000 clones; roughly 54% are singletons and the top ten take 3.5% to 5%. CDR1 and CDR2 (germline): SGHDT, YYEEEE. Trimming shortened V by 4 bases and J by 5 bases, and 15 bases separated the two germline ends. The CDR3 covers 14 residues. This sample is part of a study of CD8+ T cells in alopecia areata. This specimen was CD4+ T cells sorted from blood, taken at week 0. V and J are TRBV5-6 and TRBJ2-5; a possible D gene is TRBD2 (6 bases). The clonotype was recovered from a human donor with alopecia areata. CDR3 loop: CASSTLTGDETQYF. In DNA, the CDR3 is TGTGCCAGCAGCACCCTGACGGGGGACGAGACCCAGTACTTC.